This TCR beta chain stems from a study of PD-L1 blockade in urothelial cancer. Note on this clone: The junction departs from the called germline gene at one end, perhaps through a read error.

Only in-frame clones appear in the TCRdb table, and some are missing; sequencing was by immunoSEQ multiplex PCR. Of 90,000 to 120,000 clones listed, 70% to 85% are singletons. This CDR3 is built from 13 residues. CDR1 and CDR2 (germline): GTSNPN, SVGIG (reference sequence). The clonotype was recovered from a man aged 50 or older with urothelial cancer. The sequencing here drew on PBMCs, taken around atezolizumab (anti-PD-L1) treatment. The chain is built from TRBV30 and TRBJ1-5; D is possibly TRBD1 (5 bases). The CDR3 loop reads CVWSGGDNQPQHF. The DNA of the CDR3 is TGTGTCTGGAGTGGGGGGGACAATCAGCCCCAGCATTTT.